This is a list of T cell receptor beta chains from one sample in a study of blood T cell repertoires in COVID-19. Here immunoSEQ multiplex PCR was the method, and the copy in TCRdb shows in-frame clones only, minus some. Among roughly 180,000 clones, approximately 84% were seen once, and the ten largest hold roughly 7.1%. Sequencing was performed on peripheral blood. Every receptor here comes from a middle-aged man who had recovered from COVID-19. The CDR3 runs from the conserved cysteine through the conserved F or W. A D gene is named only where the DNA matches it firmly. A clone size is listed for some rows: how often the clone was seen (once, few, many), or a class if it is expanded.

J,V,size,D,length,DNA,CDR3
TRBJ1-5,TRBV7-2,NA,NA,14,TGTGCCAGCAGCTCATACAGGGTAACTCAGCCCCAGCATTTT,CASSSYRVTQPQHF
TRBJ1-3,TRBV3-1/TRBV3-2,NA,TRBD1,16,TGTGCCAGCAGCCAAGCGGTGACAGGGGCTGGAAACACCATATATTTT,CASSQAVTGAGNTIYF
TRBJ1-6,TRBV30,NA,TRBD1,13,TGTGCCTGGGGGACAGGACGTAATTCACCCCTCCACTTT,CAWGTGRNSPLHF
TRBJ2-7,TRBV12-3/TRBV12-4,NA,NA,12,TGTGCCAGCAGTTATCCGTACTCCGAGCAGTACTTC,CASSYPYSEQYF
TRBJ2-4,TRBV2,NA,TRBD2,15,TGTGCCAGCAGTGCCCGGGTAGCGGGGGGCAGAGGGGGGTACTTC,CASSARVAGGRGGYF
TRBJ2-3,TRBV21-1,NA,NA,15,TGTGCCAGCAGCACTGGGGGGAAGTTAGGTCATACGCAGTATTTT,CASSTGGKLGHTQYF
TRBJ1-5,TRBV18,NA,TRBD1,15,TGTGCCAGCTCACCGGGACAGGGCAGCAATCAGCCCCAGCATTTT,CASSPGQGSNQPQHF
TRBJ2-5,TRBV11-3,NA,NA,14,TGTGCCAGCAGCACCATACAGGGAAAAGAGACCCAGTACTTC,CASSTIQGKETQYF
TRBJ2-5,TRBV5-4,NA,TRBD1,14,TGTGCCAGCAGCCGGCAGGGGGCGAAAGAGACCCAGTACTTC,CASSRQGAKETQYF
TRBJ2-7,TRBV7-9,NA,TRBD2,16,TGTGCCAGCAGCTTAGCGGCGCTAGCGGGAGTCCACGAGCAGTACTTC,CASSLAALAGVHEQYF
TRBJ2-2,TRBV4-2,NA,NA,12,TGTGCCAGCAGTCGCGGAGGGGGGGAGCTGTTTTTT,CASSRGGGELFF
TRBJ2-3,TRBV27,NA,NA,13,TGTGCCAGCAAGCTACTCGGCACAGATACGCAGTATTTT,CASKLLGTDTQYF
TRBJ2-7,TRBV6-2/TRBV6-3,few,TRBD2,14,TGTGCCAGCAGTTTCGAGCGGGAGTCGGACGAGCAGTACTTC,CASSFERESDEQYF
TRBJ2-7,TRBV28,NA,NA,13,TGTGCCAGCAGTTTAGAGGGCCCCTACGAGCAGTACTTC,CASSLEGPYEQYF
TRBJ2-7,TRBV28,NA,NA,12,TGTGCCAGCAGTTTAGTTGAGTTCGAGCAGTACTTC,CASSLVEFEQYF
TRBJ2-5,TRBV5-4,NA,TRBD2,14,TGTGCCAGCAGCTTGGAAGATAGCGGGACGACCCAGTACTTC,CASSLEDSGTTQYF